Detailed here is one T cell receptor beta chain. What this receptor recognizes is not known. No much larger clonotype is one base removed from it; base qualities were not supplied. This sample was included in a study of identical twins listed by TCRdb under 2016. At the level of the whole study: TCR alpha and beta repertoires from monozygotic twins, unrelated adults of various ages and cord blood were deep-sequenced to test whether fetal clonotypes persist. To rule out contamination, the twin experiments were replicated at different times with different library preparation protocols. Overall study outcomes, separate from this receptor: Fewer insertions were carried by abundant cord blood beta clonotypes; a weaker similar trend was observed in young adult naive repertoires, while no such trend was observed in memory repertoires. Excess twin sharing in beta out-of-frame sequences was weaker because fewer shared sequences lowered the signal-to-noise ratio. Recombination models systematically underestimated out-of-frame TCR alpha sharing in monozygotic twins but agreed with sharing between unrelated individuals. Because the same donors could not be followed over many years, the conclusions depended on cross-sectional statistical analysis. Invariant T cells such as MAIT and iNKT could partly confound zero-insertion analyses, though diverse VJ usage argued against this for most clonotypes. Compared with coincidental sharing between unrelated individuals, out-of-frame TCR alpha sequences shared between twins showed an excess of sequences with low generation probability.

Libraries were made using 5' RACE. Sequenced using an Illumina HiSeq 2000. Template switching added a universal primer binding site, and the final cDNA carried a unique molecular identifier that allowed TCR cDNA molecules to be counted accurately. Specific primers in the conserved constant-segment region were used to synthesize first-strand cDNA for TCR alpha and beta chains. To control for contamination, every cDNA library carried two barcodes: a SMART-Mk sample barcode plus Illumina barcodes. TruSeq adapter sequences and Illumina sample barcodes were added in two successive PCR steps. The TCR alpha and beta cDNA libraries were sequenced on the Illumina HiSeq platform using custom primers. In the paper's pipeline: MiGEC was used to process raw reads and extract unique molecular identifiers, and MiXCR was used to find CDR3 positions. Recombination models were inferred per individual with the repgenHMM and IGoR tools using an EM algorithm. Shared clonotypes were analyzed with the tcR package in R, and sharing was normalized by the product of cloneset sizes. Out-of-frame nonproductive sequences were analyzed to study raw recombination free of thymic and clonal selection effects. Starting from the raw public reads, TCRdb applied fastp trimming at Q25, assembled clones with MiXCR and retained in-frame beta chains. Every distinct CDR3 protein forms one entry, paired with its most common genes and DNA. The V and J calls come from TCRdb's annotation, not from the publication. Counted in this sample were about 240,000 distinct CDR3 sequences; over 9.5% of them appeared once. In total, the top ten clones hold more than 3.5% of the sample.

Only healthy Caucasian donors were included. Three pairs of female monozygotic twins, all aged about 18 to 30 years, made up the twin cohort. Miltenyi CD45RO+ enrichment and human naive T-cell isolation kits were used to isolate memory (CD45RO+) and naive T cells from PBMC. Taken from the germline V gene, the CDR1 and CDR2 loops are MDHEN and SYDVKM. V and J lose 2 bases and 0 bases, and a span of 8 bases separates them. The cysteine opens and the phenylalanine closes a CDR3 of 15 amino acids. CDR3 DNA only is kept here, 45 bases in frame from base 1. These data were likewise used in another study, on yellow fever vaccine responses in identical twins. As noted in the second study: According to the authors, in identical twins the way T cells responded to vaccination appeared partly convergent and partly personalized. In identical twins, the study followed T cell clones that responded to the vaccine with precision.

The sequenced material came from memory (CD45RO+) T cells sorted from blood. The cell subset or site tag for this specimen amounts to: CD45RO+ enriched T cells. The sequence links TRBV28 to TRBJ2-1, with a tentative D gene TRBD2 over 5 matching bases. The origin of this receptor is a woman between 18 and 29 years old in good health. The sequence in DNA is TGTGCCAGCAGTTTAGCGGGCCTCTCCTACAATGAGCAGTTCTTC. This gives the protein CASSLAGLSYNEQFF.